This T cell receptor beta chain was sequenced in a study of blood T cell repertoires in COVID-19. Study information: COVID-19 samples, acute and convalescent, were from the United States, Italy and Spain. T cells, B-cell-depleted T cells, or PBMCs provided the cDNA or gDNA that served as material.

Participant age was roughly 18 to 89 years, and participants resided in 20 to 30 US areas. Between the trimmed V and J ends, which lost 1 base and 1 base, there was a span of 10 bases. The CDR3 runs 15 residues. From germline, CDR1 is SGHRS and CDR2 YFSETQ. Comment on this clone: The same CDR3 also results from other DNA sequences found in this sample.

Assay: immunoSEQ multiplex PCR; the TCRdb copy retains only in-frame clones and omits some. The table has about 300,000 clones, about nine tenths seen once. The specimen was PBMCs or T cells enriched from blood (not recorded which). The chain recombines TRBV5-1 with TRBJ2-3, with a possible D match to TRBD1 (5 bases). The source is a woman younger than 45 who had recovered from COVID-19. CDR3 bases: TGCGCCAGCAGCTTGAGGGGCTTGGGCACAGATACGCAGTATTTT. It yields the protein CASSLRGLGTDTQYF.